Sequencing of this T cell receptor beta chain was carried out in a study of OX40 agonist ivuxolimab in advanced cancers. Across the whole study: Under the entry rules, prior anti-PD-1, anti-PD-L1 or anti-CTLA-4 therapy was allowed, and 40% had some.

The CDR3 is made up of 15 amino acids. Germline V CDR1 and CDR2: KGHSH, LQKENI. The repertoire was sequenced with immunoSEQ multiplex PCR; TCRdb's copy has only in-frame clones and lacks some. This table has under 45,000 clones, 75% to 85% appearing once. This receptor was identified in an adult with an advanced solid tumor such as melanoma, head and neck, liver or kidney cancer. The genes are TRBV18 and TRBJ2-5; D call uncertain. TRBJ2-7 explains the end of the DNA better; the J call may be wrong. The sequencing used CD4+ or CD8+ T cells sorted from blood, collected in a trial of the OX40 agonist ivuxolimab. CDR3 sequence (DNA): TGTGCCAGCTCACCAGCTTCGTGGTACTCCTACGAGCAGTACTTC. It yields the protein CASSPASWYSYEQYF.